Shown below are 5 T cell receptor beta chains from a single sample sequenced in a study of blood T cell repertoires in COVID-19. Clones were read by immunoSEQ multiplex PCR, and TCRdb kept only the in-frame ones, dropping some. The data hold 200,000 to 250,000 clones, with more than 65% observed a single time. Sequencing was performed on peripheral blood. The receptors here all came from a woman older than 75 with acute or convalescent COVID-19.

V is TRBV21-1 and J is TRBJ2-6; TRBD1 is the table's D call and was not checked against the DNA. TRBV21-1 is a documented pseudogene. The CDR3 is 20 residues long. The CDR3 loop reads CASSKEAFQQGSYGANVLTF. The CDR3 DNA reads as TGTGCCAGCAGCAAAGAGGCCTTCCAACAGGGGTCTTATGGGGCCAACGTCCTGACTTTC.

The V and J genes are TRBV11-2 and TRBJ1-3; D ambiguous. Germline values: CDR1 SGHAT, CDR2 FQNNGV. The CDR3 spans 16 residues. The V and J ends lost 6 bases and 0 bases respectively, with 15 bases between them. DNA for the CDR3: TGTGCCAGCAGGCCCCCGGGGTCTACCTCTGGAAACACCATATATTTT. It is translated as CASRPPGSTSGNTIYF.

The V call is TRBV20-1, the J call TRBJ1-2, with a weak D call TRBD1 (6 bases). The V gene lost 3 bases and the J gene lost 14 bases, with 16 bases spanning the gap. The germline V gene encodes CDR1 DFQATT and CDR2 SNEGSKA (reference sequence). The CDR3 is 11 residues long. The CDR3: CSARGPGGPTF. The CDR3 bases are TGCAGTGCTAGGGGCCCGGGGGGCCCGACCTTC.

Comment on this clone: Just one base apart from a much larger clone, this may be a read error. The J gene is TRBJ1-3, the V gene TRBV7-9, with 7 nucleotides matching TRBD1. The CDR3 loop spans 16 amino acids. The germline V gene encodes CDR1 SEHNR and CDR2 FQNEAQ (reference sequence). J lost 0 bases, V lost 0 bases, and 2 bases had no gene match. The CDR3 nucleotides are TGTGCCAGCAGCTTAGCCGGGACAGCCTCTGGAAACACCATATATTTT. Its protein product is CASSLAGTASGNTIYF. Using reference TRBV7-9 and TRBJ1-3 for the parts outside the CDR3, the full variable domain is DTGVSQNPRHKITKRGQNVTFRCDPISEHNRLYWYRQTLGQGPEFLTYFQNEAQLEKSRLLSDRFSAERPKGSFSTLEIQRTEQGDSAMYLCASSLAGTASGNTIYFGEGSWLTVV.

The chain recombines TRBV29-1 with TRBJ1-1; the D is unclear. V gave up 2 bases and J gave up 2 bases, with 9 bases separating them. The CDR3 contains 13 residues. CDR1 is SQVTM and CDR2 is ANQGSEA in the germline V gene. The CDR3 nucleotides are TGCAGCGTTGAATCCGTACTAAACACTGAAGCTTTCTTT. The encoded protein is CSVESVLNTEAFF.